Shown below are 14 T cell receptor beta chains from a single sample sequenced in a study of OX40 agonist ivuxolimab in advanced cancers. Libraries came from the immunoSEQ multiplex PCR assay. TCRdb limited this immuneACCESS table to in-frame rearrangements with V and J called. A share of clones is missing; checked studies link under half to unresolved V genes, and the rest is unexplained. The sample table holds about 98,000 clones, of which around nine tenths were seen once. The biggest ten clones account for around 0.52% of the sample. The material was CD4+ or CD8+ T cells sorted from blood, obtained in a trial of the OX40 agonist ivuxolimab. The receptors derive from an adult with an advanced solid tumor such as melanoma, head and neck, liver or kidney cancer.

V is TRBV11-2 and J is TRBJ2-5, with no clear D. The CDR3 covers 14 residues. Germline CDR1 reads SGHAT; CDR2 reads FQNNGV. V was clipped by 1 base and J by 2 bases, with 8 bases between them. CDR3 sequence reads: CASSLGLTQETQYF. The CDR3 DNA is TGTGCCAGCAGCTTAGGCCTTACGCAAGAGACCCAGTACTTC.

This clone appeared a few times. This chain uses TRBV9 with TRBJ1-2, with TRBD1 identical over 8 bases. Germline V gene lookup returns CDR1 SGDLS and CDR2 YYNGEE. The CDR3 has 15 amino acids. V gave up 3 bases and J gave up 1 base; unmatched junction bases: 5. For the CDR3, the DNA is TGTGCCAGCAGCGCGACAGGGGCGATTAACTATGGCTACACCTTC. Translated: CASSATGAINYGYTF.

The V gene is TRBV5-4, the J gene TRBJ1-2, with TRBD1 identical over 8 bases. This CDR3 is built from 13 residues. Germline V gene data show CDR1 as SGHNT and CDR2 as YYREEE (reference sequence). V lost 3 bases, J lost 8 bases, and 6 bases stayed unmatched. CDR3 protein: CASSSWTGKGYTF. CDR3 nucleotides: TGTGCCAGCAGCTCGTGGACAGGGAAAGGCTACACCTTC.

CDR3 amino acids: CASSLGGTSGVDTQYF. CDR3 in DNA: TGCGCCAGCAGCTTGGGTGGGACTAGCGGGGTTGATACGCAGTATTTT. This rearrangement joins TRBV5-1 to TRBJ2-3; TRBD2 aligns across 13 bases. CDR1 and CDR2 (germline): SGHRS, YFSETQ. The ends lost 0 bases at V and 6 bases at J; junction bases unmatched: 4. The CDR3 length is 16 residues. The variable domain in full, with the rest retrieved from reference TRBV5-1 and TRBJ2-3, is KAGVTQTPRYLIKTRGQQVTLSCSPISGHRSVSWYQQTPGQGLQFLFEYFSETQRNKGNFPGRFSGRQFSNSRSEMNVSTLELGDSALYLCASSLGGTSGVDTQYFGPGTRLTVL.

The chain couples TRBV19 to TRBJ2-7; tentatively, D is TRBD2 (6 bases). Germline V gene data show CDR1 as LNHDA and CDR2 as SQIVND (reference sequence). V lost 10 bases and J lost 9, with 25 bases in between. The CDR3 consists of 14 residues. CDR3 sequence reads: CANTTGEFPGVQYF. The CDR3 DNA reads as TGTGCCAACACCACCGGGGAGTTCCCGGGGGTGCAGTACTTC.

V is TRBV5-6 and J is TRBJ2-3; the D gene could be TRBD1 or TRBD2 (7 bases each). The V gene lost 4 bases and the J gene lost 4 bases, with 16 bases spanning the gap. This CDR3 spans 15 amino acids. Looked up from germline, CDR1 is SGHDT and CDR2 is YYEEEE. CDR3 amino acids: CASSQGGPGADTQYF. The DNA of the CDR3 is TGTGCCAGCAGCCAGGGGGGGCCTGGGGCAGATACGCAGTATTTT.

V is TRBV5-5 and J is TRBJ1-2; 10 positions agree with TRBD1. This CDR3 is 14 amino acids long. V gave up 5 bases and J gave up 6 bases; unmatched junction bases: 7. The germline V gene has CDR1 SGHKS and CDR2 YYEKEE (reference sequence). CDR3 residues: CASRSDRGLDGYTF. The CDR3 region has the DNA TGTGCCAGCAGATCCGACAGGGGGCTAGATGGCTACACCTTC.

The rearrangement links TRBV19 to TRBJ1-1; D gene ambiguous. CDR1 and CDR2 (germline): LNHDA, SQIVND (reference sequence). The length of the CDR3 is 14 residues. V shed 6 bases and J shed 3 bases, with 14 bases lying between them. The CDR3 protein is CASSPGGGDTEAFF. The CDR3 DNA is TGTGCCAGTAGCCCGGGAGGCGGGGACACTGAAGCTTTCTTT.

This clone was seen a single time. The V gene is TRBV5-1, the J gene TRBJ2-5; the D gene is possibly TRBD2 (5 bases). The V and J ends lost 0 bases and 5 bases respectively, with 11 bases between them. The CDR3 runs 14 residues. The V gene's germline CDR1 is SGHRS and CDR2 YFSETQ. CDR3 in DNA: TGCGCCAGCAGCTTGGGTGGGCCGGGGGAGACCCAGTACTTC. Translating it yields CASSLGGPGETQYF.

This clone was counted a few times. This chain links TRBV29-1 with TRBJ2-1; TRBD2 matches at 9 bases. The V segment lost 7 bases and the J segment 5 bases; nucleotides outside the gene matches: 9. There are 14 residues in the CDR3. Germline CDR1 and CDR2: SQVTM and ANQGSEA. CDR3 in DNA: TGCAGCGCCCAAAAGAGACTAGCGGACAATGAGCAGTTCTTC. Translating gives CSAQKRLADNEQFF.

The chain carries TRBV9 and TRBJ2-7; no reliable D call. This CDR3 region has 14 residues. Between the trimmed V and J ends, which lost 0 bases and 0 bases, there was a span of 7 bases. The germline V gene has CDR1 SGDLS and CDR2 YYNGEE. The CDR3 loop reads CASSVGQLSYEQYF. The CDR3 nucleotides read TGTGCCAGCAGCGTAGGGCAGCTCTCCTACGAGCAGTACTTC.

The CDR3 DNA follows: TGCGCCAGCAGCTTGAGCGCCGACACTAAGACCCAGTACTTC. It encodes CASSLSADTKTQYF. The chain links TRBV5-1 to TRBJ2-5, with D unclear. The CDR3 contains 14 residues. Germline V gene lookup returns CDR1 SGHRS and CDR2 YFSETQ. Trimming stripped 1 base from V and 6 bases from J, with 13 bases between.

The chain couples TRBV7-2 to TRBJ2-3; D is unresolved. This CDR3 comprises 14 residues. With 4 bases removed from V and 6 bases from J, the gap between germline ends came to 14 bases. From germline, CDR1 is SGHTA and CDR2 FQGNSA. The CDR3 loop is CASSSKGPSDTQYF. The CDR3 DNA reads as TGTGCCAGCAGCTCTAAGGGTCCCTCCGATACGCAGTATTTT.

The genes are TRBV6-4 and TRBJ1-1; D is unresolved. Looked up from germline, CDR1 is MRHNA and CDR2 is SNTAGT. V was cut by 5 bases and J by 3 bases, with 13 bases left in between. The CDR3 is made up of 14 amino acids. This chain's CDR3 is CASSLTLRDTEAFF. DNA for the CDR3: TGTGCCAGCAGTTTAACTTTACGGGACACTGAAGCTTTCTTT.